This record concerns one T cell receptor beta chain sequence. The antigen is undetermined. The V and J ends lost 1 base and 2 bases, in that order; junction bases with no gene match: 1. The CDR3 is made up of 14 amino acids. Germline V gene data show CDR1 as MGHRA and CDR2 as YSYEKL. This entry comes from a study of graft-versus-host responses after intestinal transplantation. About the research overall: Grafts were multivisceral, liver-intestinal, or isolated intestinal. The study gave all recipients anti-thymocyte globulin induction, then tacrolimus and steroids for 2 to 3 years. The study, taken as a whole, reports: Elevated graft-versus-host to host-versus-graft clonal ratios in allografts were recorded for patients with graft-donor T cell macrochimerism.

TCRdb's table, derived via immunoSEQ multiplex PCR, lists solely in-frame clones and lacks some. The table shows about 80,000 clones, with roughly 90% occurring only once. The chain carries TRBV4-1 and TRBJ2-7, with TRBD2 identical over 8 bases. The TCR was taken from a human patient who received an intestinal transplant, so some T cells may come from the graft donor. This sample comprised PBMCs, obtained 98 days after intestinal transplantation. This CDR3 reads CASSQGLATYEQYF. The CDR3 DNA sequence: TGCGCCAGCAGCCAAGGACTAGCGACCTACGAGCAGTACTTC.